This entry describes one TCR beta chain. Its target is not known. A much larger clone is a single base away; this may be a read error. The conserved final phenylalanine or tryptophan is absent from the CDR3, which likely points to a read error. At the time of active disease, bone marrow was collected from every patient. This sample stems from a study of read filtering for tumor transcriptome and immune sequencing. Across the study: Patients were some 16 male and about 15 female, mean age approximately 70 years, range about 47 to 85.

Overall study findings and caveats: The CD138-negative fraction was mixed bone marrow immune cells, not pure T cells.

The library was built from 400 to 500 ng RNA with molecular barcoded adaptors for alpha/delta and beta/gamma chains. TCRdb reprocessed the reads with MiXCR, giving one entry per CDR3 protein. Of tens of thousands of distinct CDR3 sequences listed, around 13% are singletons. The clonotype comes from a donor aged 40 or older with multiple myeloma. Sequenced sample: a population of CD138-negative cells sorted from bone marrow.

The CDR3 loop is CASSQASGETQYS. DNA of the CDR3: TGCGCCAGCAGCCAAGCCTCGGGAGAGACCCAGTACTCC. The chain uses TRBV4-1 and TRBJ2-5, with unresolved D. CDR1 and CDR2 (germline): MGHRA, YSYEKL. The CDR3 is made up of 13 amino acids. Trimming stripped 1 base from V and 4 bases from J, with 7 bases between.